The next 10 T cell receptor beta chains were all read from a single sample in a study of T cell clonotyping in hematopoietic cell transplantation. Measured with immunoSEQ multiplex PCR; TCRdb has only the in-frame clones, and not every one. The sample includes 10,000 to 15,000 clones, roughly 87% seen only once; the top ten take roughly 3.5%. The sequenced sample consisted of peripheral blood mononuclear cells. The receptors derive from a human donor who either received an allogeneic hematopoietic cell transplant for a myeloid malignancy or was a related donor (not recorded which). Some clones in this sample may be carry-over from other donors' samples.

The J gene is TRBJ2-7, the V gene TRBV5-1; 9 nucleotides line up with TRBD2. CDR3 length: 12 residues. The V segment lost 0 bases and the J segment 12 bases; nucleotides outside the gene matches: 4. Germline CDR1 and CDR2: SGHRS and YFSETQ. CDR3 sequence (DNA): TGCGCCAGCAGCTTGGCTAGCGGGGACACGTACTTC. Protein product: CASSLASGDTYF.

There are a few counts of this clone. The chain joins TRBV9 to TRBJ1-1; the D is unclear. This CDR3 spans 14 amino acids. Germline CDR1 SGDLS, CDR2 YYNGEE. With 2 bases removed from V and 1 base from J, the gap between germline ends came to 9 bases. DNA of the CDR3: TGTGCCAGCAGCGTCCTTCCGGGGAACACTGAAGCTTTCTTT. Its protein is CASSVLPGNTEAFF.

This chain connects TRBV5-1 to TRBJ2-7, with 11 nucleotides matching TRBD1. Germline CDR1 SGHRS, CDR2 YFSETQ. V lost 1 base, J lost 6 bases, and 3 bases stayed unmatched. CDR3 size: 14 residues. The CDR3 nucleotides are TGCGCCAGCAGCTTGAGGGACAGGGGGGTCGAGCAGTACTTC. This encodes CASSLRDRGVEQYF.

The V gene is TRBV6-5, the J gene TRBJ2-5; D perhaps matches TRBD2 (6 bases). This CDR3 is built from 14 residues. V was trimmed by 2 bases and J by 1 base, leaving 8 bases between them. Germline V gene sequence: CDR1 MNHEY, CDR2 SVGAGI. The CDR3 DNA follows: TGTGCCAGCAGTTACGTGGGGGGCCAAGAGACCCAGTACTTC. Translated, it gives CASSYVGGQETQYF.

Only a few counts were recorded for this clone. V is TRBV6-5 and J is TRBJ2-1; TRBD1 is a possible D gene (5 bases). Germline V CDR1 and CDR2: MNHEY, SVGAGI. V shed 0 bases and J shed 6 bases, with 9 bases lying between them. This CDR3 has 14 residues. DNA of the CDR3: TGTGCCAGCAGTTACTCCAGGGTTAGCAATGAGCAGTTCTTC. Amino acid sequence: CASSYSRVSNEQFF.

The V gene is TRBV13, the J gene TRBJ1-2; D ambiguous. Looked up from germline, CDR1 is PRHDT and CDR2 is FYEKMQ (reference sequence). V shed 6 bases and J shed 0 bases, with 8 bases lying between them. The CDR3 spans 13 residues. The DNA for the CDR3 is TGTGCCAGCAGAGAGATCACTAACTATGGCTACACCTTC. Translated: CASREITNYGYTF. Full variable domain (rest looked up from reference TRBV13 and TRBJ1-2): AAGVIQSPRHLIKEKRETATLKCYPIPRHDTVYWYQQGPGQDPQFLISFYEKMQSDKGSIPDRFSAQQFSDYHSELNMSSLELGDSALYFCASREITNYGYTFGSGTRLTVV.

DNA for the CDR3: TGTGCCAGCAGCGTAGCCCCGCACAGACGGGAAAAACTGTTTTTT. It encodes CASSVAPHRREKLFF. The V and J genes are TRBV9 and TRBJ1-4; D uncertain. Trimming took off 0 bases at V and 8 bases at J, with 14 bases between the two ends. The CDR3 contains 15 residues. Germline V gives CDR1 SGDLS, CDR2 YYNGEE.

CDR3 in amino acids: CASSYSSFSNNSPLHF. For the CDR3, the DNA is TGTGCCAGCAGTTACTCTTCCTTTTCGAATAATTCACCCCTCCACTTT. This chain connects TRBV6-5 to TRBJ1-6; the D is unclear. The CDR3 covers 16 residues. Per germline, CDR1 MNHEY and CDR2 SVGAGI. Trimming stripped 0 bases from V and 5 bases from J, with 11 bases between.

The chain links TRBV7-9 to TRBJ1-2, with unresolved D. V was cut by 5 bases and J by 0 bases, with 10 bases left in between. The germline V gene has CDR1 SEHNR and CDR2 FQNEAQ (reference sequence). The CDR3 runs to 14 residues. The CDR3 protein is CASSQDGSNYGYTF. CDR3 coding DNA: TGTGCCAGCAGCCAGGACGGATCTAACTATGGCTACACCTTC.

The rearrangement uses TRBV9 and TRBJ1-2; D gene unclear. With 0 bases removed from V and 5 bases from J, the gap between germline ends came to 8 bases. Germline V CDR1 and CDR2: SGDLS, YYNGEE. The CDR3 runs 13 residues. The CDR3: CASSVEARYGYTF. DNA for the CDR3: TGTGCCAGCAGCGTAGAGGCGAGATATGGCTACACCTTC.